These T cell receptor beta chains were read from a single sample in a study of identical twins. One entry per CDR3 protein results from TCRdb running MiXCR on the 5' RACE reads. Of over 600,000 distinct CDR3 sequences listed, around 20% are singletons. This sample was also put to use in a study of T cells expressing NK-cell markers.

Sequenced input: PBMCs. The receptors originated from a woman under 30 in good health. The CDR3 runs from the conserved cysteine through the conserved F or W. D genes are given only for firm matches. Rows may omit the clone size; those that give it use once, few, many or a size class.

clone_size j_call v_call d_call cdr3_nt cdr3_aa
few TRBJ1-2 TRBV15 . TGTGCCACCAGCAGGCCCTTTTCAGGGGGCTACACCTTC CATSRPFSGGYTF
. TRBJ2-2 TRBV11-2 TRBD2 TGTGCCAGCAGCTTCCTGTCGGGACTAGCGGGAGGCACCGGGGAGCTGTTTTTT CASSFLSGLAGGTGELFF
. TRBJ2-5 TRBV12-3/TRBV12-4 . TGTGCCAGCAAAGGACGGTCGTGGCGAGGGACCCAGTACTTC CASKGRSWRGTQYF
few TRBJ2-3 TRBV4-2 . TGTGCCAGCAGCCAAGATTTCGCCTATCCAGATACGCAGTATTTT CASSQDFAYPDTQYF
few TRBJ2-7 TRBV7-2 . TGTGCCAGCAGATGGTCGGGGGCGGGAGTCTCCTACGAGCAGTACTTC CASRWSGAGVSYEQYF
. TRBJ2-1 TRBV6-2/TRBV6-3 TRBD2 TGTGCCAGCAGTTACCGGCTAGCGGTGCCCGAGCAGTTCTTC CASSYRLAVPEQFF
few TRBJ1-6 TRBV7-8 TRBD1 TGTGCCAGCAGCCCCCGGGACAGGGACAATTCACCCCTCCACTTT CASSPRDRDNSPLHF
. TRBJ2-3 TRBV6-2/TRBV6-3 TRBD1 TGTGCCAGCAGTCTAGACGACAGGGTGTTAGGCGCAGATACGCAGTATTTT CASSLDDRVLGADTQYF
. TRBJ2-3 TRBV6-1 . TGTGCCAGCAGAGGAACTAGGTGGCGAGATACGCAGTATTTT CASRGTRWRDTQYF
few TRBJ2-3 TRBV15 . TGTGCCACCAGCAGACCTTCTAGCACAGATACGCAGTATTTT CATSRPSSTDTQYF
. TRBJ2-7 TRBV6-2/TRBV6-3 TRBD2 TGTGCCAGCAGCCCTCGGACTAGCGGGAGAGGGGAGCAGTACTTC CASSPRTSGRGEQYF
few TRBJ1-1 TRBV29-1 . TGCAGCGTAGTATCGATCACTGAGGGCACTGAAGCTTTCTTT CSVVSITEGTEAFF
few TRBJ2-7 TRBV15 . TGTGCCACCGGAGGACGAGGCTCCTACGAGCAGTACTTC CATGGRGSYEQYF
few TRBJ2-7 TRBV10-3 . TGTGCCACGATGAGGGGTGGCGGTTACGAGCAGTACTTC CATMRGGGYEQYF
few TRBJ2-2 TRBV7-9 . TGTGCCAGCAGCTTAGAGGACGGGAGAAGCACCGGGGAGCTGTTTTTT CASSLEDGRSTGELFF
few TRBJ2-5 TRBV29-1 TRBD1 TGCAGTTATCGGGCAGGGGGCTCCATTGGGACCCAGTACTTC CSYRAGGSIGTQYF
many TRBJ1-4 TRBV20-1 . TGCAGTGCTAGAGATCAGGCGGGGGAAAAACTGTTTTTT CSARDQAGEKLFF
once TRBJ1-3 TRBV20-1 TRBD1 TGCAGTGCTAGAGGCGACAGGGACTCTGGAAACACCATATATTTT CSARGDRDSGNTIYF
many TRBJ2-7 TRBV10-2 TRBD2 TGCGCCAGCACCTTAGAGGCTAGCGGGAGTTACGAGCAGTACTTC CASTLEASGSYEQYF
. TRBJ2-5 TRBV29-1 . TGCAGCGGACAGGAGGCCCAAGAGACCCAGTACTTC CSGQEAQETQYF
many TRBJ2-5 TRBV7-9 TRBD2 TGTGCCAGCAGTCATCTCGGAGCGGGAGGGGAGACCCAGTACTTC CASSHLGAGGETQYF
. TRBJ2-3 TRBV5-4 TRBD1 TGTGCCAGCAGTCGCCGGGGACAGAGCTTTACAGATACGCAGTATTTT CASSRRGQSFTDTQYF
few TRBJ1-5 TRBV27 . TGTGCCAGCAGTTTACGACGGGACATTCCGCCCCAGCATTTT CASSLRRDIPPQHF
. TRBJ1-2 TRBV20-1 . TGCAGTGCTAGAGAAGACAGATACTATGGCTACACCTTC CSAREDRYYGYTF